Listed here are 18 T cell receptor beta chains from one sample, sequenced in a study of cytomegalovirus exposure and HLA in healthy donors. The PCR ran on 60 Vbeta and 13 Jbeta primers. Sequencing used immunoSEQ multiplex PCR; TCRdb keeps in-frame clones, though not all of them. Of about 150,000 clones in the sample, around 75% were seen once. The sequencing sample was made of PBMCs. The source of these receptors is a male donor in good health and CMV-seronegative.

The table lists this clone with a count of one. This rearrangement joins TRBV2 to TRBJ1-1; D is perhaps TRBD1 (6 bases). Between the trimmed V and J ends, which lost 7 bases and 0 bases, there was a span of 12 bases. CDR1 SNHLY and CDR2 FYNNEI come from the germline V gene. The CDR3 spans 14 residues. CDR3 in amino acids: CASNIQGMNTEAFF. Written as DNA, the CDR3 is TGTGCCAGCAACATACAGGGAATGAACACTGAAGCTTTCTTT.

The chain has TRBV27 and TRBJ1-6, with TRBD1 identical over 8 bases. The CDR3 covers 15 residues. Germline V gene lookup returns CDR1 MNHEY and CDR2 SMNVEV (reference sequence). V dropped 5 bases and J dropped 5; count of bases not matched to a gene: 5. The CDR3 spells CASSGDRRHNSPLHF. The CDR3 DNA is TGTGCCAGCAGTGGGGACAGGCGGCATAATTCACCCCTCCACTTT.

This rearrangement joins TRBV14 to TRBJ1-1; D might be TRBD1 (6 bases). Germline assignment: CDR1 SGHDN and CDR2 FVKESK. Trimming shortened V by 1 base and J by 11 bases, and 17 bases separated the two germline ends. CDR3 length: 14 amino acids. The CDR3 loop is CASSQGQGGRGAFF. Written as DNA, the CDR3 is TGTGCCAGCAGCCAAGGTCAAGGGGGACGAGGGGCTTTCTTT.

This rearrangement joins TRBV28 to TRBJ1-2, with 9 nucleotides matching TRBD1. From germline, CDR1 is MDHEN and CDR2 SYDVKM. V lost 3 bases, J lost 4 bases, and 6 bases stayed unmatched. The CDR3 has 15 residues. The CDR3 nucleotides read TGTGCCAGCAGTTTCCGCGACAGGGGGGGCTATGGCTACACCTTC. Its translation is CASSFRDRGGYGYTF.

The J gene is TRBJ2-7, the V gene TRBV19; the match to TRBD1 covers 11 bases. Unmatched junction bases numbered 6, after V lost 4 bases and J lost 4 bases. CDR3 length equals 15 residues. Germline V gives CDR1 LNHDA, CDR2 SQIVND (reference sequence). DNA for the CDR3: TGTGCCAGTAGTACCGCCGGGACAGGGGGGTACGAGCAGTACTTC. This gives the protein CASSTAGTGGYEQYF.

The chain carries TRBV5-4 and TRBJ2-3; possible D gene TRBD2, 7 bases. V was clipped by 0 bases and J by 6 bases, with 20 bases between them. CDR3 length equals 17 residues. Germline CDR1 SGHNT, CDR2 YYREEE (reference sequence). The CDR3: CASSLVAGGGQGDTQYF. The CDR3 nucleotides read TGTGCCAGCAGCTTGGTGGCTGGCGGGGGCCAAGGGGATACGCAGTATTTT.

The V and J genes are TRBV6-5 and TRBJ1-6; D gene unclear. V lost 5 bases and J 7 bases, leaving 15 bases between the germline ends. Germline loops: CDR1 MNHEY, CDR2 SVGAGI. CDR3 length equals 15 residues. DNA for the CDR3: TGTGCCAGCAGTCCAAACGCAAGAGGGAATTCACCCCTCCACTTT. Translation gives CASSPNARGNSPLHF.

This chain connects TRBV5-8 to TRBJ1-5; 11 nucleotides align to TRBD1. V lost 4 bases and J lost 6; bases outside the gene matches: 6. The length of the CDR3 is 15 residues. Germline V gene sequence: CDR1 SGHTS, CDR2 YDEGEE. The DNA for the CDR3 is TGTGCCAGCAGCCGGACAGGGGGCGCGGGTCAGCCCCAGCATTTT. Translated: CASSRTGGAGQPQHF.

This clone is a singleton in its sample. The chain is built from TRBV6-1 and TRBJ1-5; D is uncertain. This CDR3 region has 15 residues. CDR1 and CDR2 (germline): MNHNS, SASEGT. Trimming removed 4 bases from V and 0 bases from J, with 10 bases in between. Written as DNA, the CDR3 is TGTGCCAGCAGTGTGTCCAGATATAGCAATCAGCCCCAGCATTTT. Its protein product is CASSVSRYSNQPQHF.

The V call is TRBV10-3, the J call TRBJ1-5; possible D gene TRBD1, 5 bases. The CDR3 consists of 13 residues. Trimming stripped 8 bases from V and 3 bases from J, with 11 bases between. Germline V CDR1 and CDR2: ENHRY, SYGVKD. The CDR3, as DNA: TGTGCCATCCGTCCGGGGGACAATCAGCCCCAGCATTTT. It yields the protein CAIRPGDNQPQHF.

The chain has TRBV6-4 and TRBJ2-3; D is possibly TRBD1 (5 bases). The V end lost 0 bases, the J end lost 6 bases, and 13 bases lay between the germline ends. There are 15 residues in the CDR3. Per the germline V gene, CDR1 is MRHNA and CDR2 is SNTAGT. This CDR3 is CASSDSDNAGDTQYF. The CDR3 DNA sequence: TGTGCCAGCAGTGACTCGGACAATGCAGGGGATACGCAGTATTTT.

In its sample, this clone was seen once. The gene calls are TRBV2 and TRBJ2-3; D is unclear. The V end lost 5 bases, the J end lost 4 bases, and 13 bases lay between the germline ends. This CDR3 is 14 amino acids long. Per the germline V gene, CDR1 is SNHLY and CDR2 is FYNNEI. CDR3 DNA: TGTGCCAGCAGTCCCTTCCGATGGCCAGATACGCAGTATTTT. This sequence encodes CASSPFRWPDTQYF.

The chain is built from TRBV9 and TRBJ2-3; TRBD2 matches at 9 bases. The CDR3 is 19 residues long. V dropped 1 base and J dropped 2; count of bases not matched to a gene: 14. Germline values: CDR1 SGDLS, CDR2 YYNGEE. Here the CDR3 reads CASSVYGISGGRPTDTQYF. The DNA for the CDR3 is TGTGCCAGCAGCGTATATGGGATTAGCGGGGGCCGTCCCACAGATACGCAGTATTTT. The full variable domain, in which reference TRBV9 and TRBJ2-3 provide the parts outside the CDR3, is DSGVTQTPKHLITATGQRVTLRCSPRSGDLSVYWYQQSLDQGLQFLIQYYNGEERAKGNILERFSAQQFPDLHSELNLSSLELGDSALYFCASSVYGISGGRPTDTQYFGPGTRLTVL.

V is TRBV28 and J is TRBJ2-7, with 9 nucleotides matching TRBD1. V gave up 5 bases and J gave up 5 bases; unmatched junction bases: 13. The CDR3 has 16 residues. Looked up from germline, CDR1 is MDHEN and CDR2 is SYDVKM. Here the CDR3 DNA reads TGTGCCAGCAGTCCCCTTGGACAGGGGATTATCAACGAGCAGTACTTC. Translating gives CASSPLGQGIINEQYF.

The V gene is TRBV18, the J gene TRBJ1-5, with D possibly matching TRBD1 (5 bases). Germline CDR1 and CDR2: KGHSH and LQKENI. Trimming removed 6 bases at V and 1 base at J, with 10 bases between. The CDR3 has 14 residues. The CDR3 DNA reads TGTGCCAGCTCCCCCGACAGCAGCAATCAGCCCCAGCATTTT. Its protein product is CASSPDSSNQPQHF.

This rearrangement joins TRBV5-6 to TRBJ1-1, with 7 bases fitting TRBD1. CDR3 size: 15 residues. Germline CDR1 SGHDT, CDR2 YYEEEE. With 4 bases clipped from V and 1 base from J, the junction kept 7 bases outside the gene matches. For the CDR3, the DNA is TGTGCCAGCAGCCCCAAGACAGGGACGAACACTGAAGCTTTCTTT. Translated, it gives CASSPKTGTNTEAFF.

The V call is TRBV28, the J call TRBJ2-3, with 8 bases that match TRBD2. Germline V gene sequence: CDR1 MDHEN, CDR2 SYDVKM. V lost 10 bases to trimming and J lost 3 bases; unmatched junction nucleotides: 15. The CDR3 loop spans 16 amino acids. The CDR3 loop reads CATQSARGGVTDTQYF. The CDR3 DNA follows: TGTGCCACTCAATCCGCCCGGGGGGGCGTGACAGATACGCAGTATTTT.

The sample holds a few counts of this clone. The CDR3 reads CASSPIGRRGADTQYF. CDR3 DNA: TGTGCCAGCAGCCCCATAGGACGGCGGGGCGCAGATACGCAGTATTTT. The gene calls are TRBV11-2 and TRBJ2-3; D possibly corresponds to TRBD2 (6 bases). The V end was cut by 5 bases, the J end by 4 bases, with 19 bases between. Germline CDR1 and CDR2: SGHAT and FQNNGV. This CDR3 comprises 16 residues.